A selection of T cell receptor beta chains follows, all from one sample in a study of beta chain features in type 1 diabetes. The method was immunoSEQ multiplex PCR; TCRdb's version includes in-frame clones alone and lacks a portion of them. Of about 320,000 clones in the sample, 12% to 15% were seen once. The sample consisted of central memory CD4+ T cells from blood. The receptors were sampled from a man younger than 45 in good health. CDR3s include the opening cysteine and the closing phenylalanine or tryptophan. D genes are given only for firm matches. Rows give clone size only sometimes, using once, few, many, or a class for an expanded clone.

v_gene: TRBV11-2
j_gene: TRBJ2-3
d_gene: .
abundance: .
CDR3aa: CASSLGASPSTDTQYF
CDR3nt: TGTGCCAGCAGCTTAGGGGCTAGCCCGAGCACAGATACGCAGTATTTT

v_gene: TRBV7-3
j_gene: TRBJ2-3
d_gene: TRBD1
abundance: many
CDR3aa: CASSVTGTGQTDTQYF
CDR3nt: TGTGCCAGCAGCGTTACGGGGACAGGCCAAACAGATACGCAGTATTTT

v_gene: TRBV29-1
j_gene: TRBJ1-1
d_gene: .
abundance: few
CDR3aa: CSVWRVPEAFF
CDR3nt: TGCAGCGTGTGGAGAGTCCCTGAAGCTTTCTTT

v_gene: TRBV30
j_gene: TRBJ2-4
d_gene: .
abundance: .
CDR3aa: CAWSKSGLTIQYF
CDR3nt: TGTGCCTGGAGTAAGTCCGGGTTGACCATTCAGTACTTC

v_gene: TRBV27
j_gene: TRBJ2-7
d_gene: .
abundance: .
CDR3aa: CASRPQGISEQYF
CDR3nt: TGTGCCAGCAGACCACAGGGAATCAGCGAGCAGTACTTC

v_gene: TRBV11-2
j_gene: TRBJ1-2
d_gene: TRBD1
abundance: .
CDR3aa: CASSSLRGQGGYGYTF
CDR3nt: TGTGCCAGCAGCTCGCTGCGGGGACAGGGGGGCTATGGCTACACCTTC

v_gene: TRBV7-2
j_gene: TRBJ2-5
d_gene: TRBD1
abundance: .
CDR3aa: CASSLGQGKTQYF
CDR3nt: TGTGCCAGCAGCTTGGGACAGGGGAAGACCCAGTACTTC

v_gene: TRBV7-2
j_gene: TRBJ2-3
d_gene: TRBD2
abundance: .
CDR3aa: CASSRGLAGDTQYF
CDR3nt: TGTGCCAGCAGCCGCGGACTAGCGGGAGATACGCAGTATTTT

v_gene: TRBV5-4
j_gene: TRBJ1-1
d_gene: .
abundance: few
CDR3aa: CASSFSAPGTEAFF
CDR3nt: TGTGCCAGCAGCTTCTCAGCTCCGGGTACTGAAGCTTTCTTT

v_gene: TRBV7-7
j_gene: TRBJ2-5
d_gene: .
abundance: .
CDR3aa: CASSGGGTDQYF
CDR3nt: TGTGCTAGCAGCGGCGGCGGGACAGACCAGTACTTC

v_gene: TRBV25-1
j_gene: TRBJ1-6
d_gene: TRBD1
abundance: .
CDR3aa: CASSQTDRGSPLHF
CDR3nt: TGCGCCAGCAGCCAGACCGACAGGGGTTCACCCCTCCACTTT